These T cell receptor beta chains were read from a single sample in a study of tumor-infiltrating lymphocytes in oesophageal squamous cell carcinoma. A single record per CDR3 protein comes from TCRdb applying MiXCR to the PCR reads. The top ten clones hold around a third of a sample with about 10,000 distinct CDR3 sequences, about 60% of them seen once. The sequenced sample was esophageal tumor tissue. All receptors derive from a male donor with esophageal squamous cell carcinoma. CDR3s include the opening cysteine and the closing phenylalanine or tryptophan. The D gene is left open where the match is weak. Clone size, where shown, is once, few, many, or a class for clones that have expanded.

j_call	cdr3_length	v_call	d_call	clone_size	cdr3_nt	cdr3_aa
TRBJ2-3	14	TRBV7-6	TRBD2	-	TGTGCCAGCAGCTCTAGCGGAAGCACAGATACGCAGTATTTT	CASSSSGSTDTQYF
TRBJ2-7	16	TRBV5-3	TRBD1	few	TGTGCCAGCAGCTTGGGGGGGACAGGGGGTGCCTACGAGCAGTACTTC	CASSLGGTGGAYEQYF
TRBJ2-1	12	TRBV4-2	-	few	TGTGCCAGCAGCCATCGAGACAATGAGCAGTTCTTC	CASSHRDNEQFF
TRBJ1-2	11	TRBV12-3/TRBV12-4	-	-	TGTGCCAGCAGTTCAGGGTACGGCTACACCTTC	CASSSGYGYTF
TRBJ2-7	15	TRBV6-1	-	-	TGTGCCAGCAGTCGTTTGAACACAGTAGCCTACGAGCAGTACTTC	CASSRLNTVAYEQYF
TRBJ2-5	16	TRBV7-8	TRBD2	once	TGTGCCAGCAGCTCCAGGACTAGCGGGAGCCAAGAGACCCAGTACTTC	CASSSRTSGSQETQYF
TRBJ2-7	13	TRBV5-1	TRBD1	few	TGCGCCAGCAGCCTGACAGGGTCCGACGAGCAGTACTTC	CASSLTGSDEQYF
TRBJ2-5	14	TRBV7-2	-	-	TGTGCCAGCAGCTTAAGACTCAGCCAAGAGACCCAGTACTTC	CASSLRLSQETQYF
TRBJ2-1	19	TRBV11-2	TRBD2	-	TGTGCCAGCAGCTCCGTAGGACTAGCGGAGGCCGGCTCCTACAATGAGCAGTTCTTC	CASSSVGLAEAGSYNEQFF
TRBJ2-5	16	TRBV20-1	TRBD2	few	TGCAGTGCCAACTCCCCCCTTAGCGGGAGAAGGGAGACCCAGTACTTC	CSANSPLSGRRETQYF
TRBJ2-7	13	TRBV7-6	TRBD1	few	TGTGCCAGCAGCCCTACAGGGGGCTACGAGCAGTACTTC	CASSPTGGYEQYF
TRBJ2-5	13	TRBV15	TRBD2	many	TGTGCCACCAGCAGGCCAGCGGGAGTTGAGCAGTACTTC	CATSRPAGVEQYF
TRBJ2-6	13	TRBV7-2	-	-	TGTGCCAGTTTATTCTCTGGGGCCAACGTCCTGACTTTC	CASLFSGANVLTF
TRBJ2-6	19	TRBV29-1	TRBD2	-	TGCAGCGTTGAAGATCTCGACCCGGGGAGGGGATCTGGGGCCAACGTCCTGACTTTC	CSVEDLDPGRGSGANVLTF
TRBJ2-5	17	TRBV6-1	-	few	TGTGCCAGCAGTGATAATTATCGGAGAAAACCCCAAGAGACCCAGTACTTC	CASSDNYRRKPQETQYF
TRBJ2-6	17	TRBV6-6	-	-	TGTGCCAGCAGTTACGGCGCAGGTATAGCTGGGGCCAACGTCCTGACTTTC	CASSYGAGIAGANVLTF
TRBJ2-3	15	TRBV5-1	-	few	TGCGCCAGCAGCTTACAGGGCGATATCCCAGATACGCAGTATTTT	CASSLQGDIPDTQYF
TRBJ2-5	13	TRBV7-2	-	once	TGTGCCAGCAGCCAAGACAGAGGAGAGACCCAGTACTTC	CASSQDRGETQYF
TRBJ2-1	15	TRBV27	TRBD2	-	TGTGCCAGCAGCATAGCGGGGGGAGATTACAATGAGCAGTTCTTC	CASSIAGGDYNEQFF
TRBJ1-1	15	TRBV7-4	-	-	TGTGCCAGCAGCTCTCTCCGGGAGGGTGCCACTGAAGCTTTCTTT	CASSSLREGATEAFF
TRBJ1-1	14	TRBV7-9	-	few	TGTGCCAGCAGAGAGATGGGGGGAATCACTGAAGCTTTCTTT	CASREMGGITEAFF
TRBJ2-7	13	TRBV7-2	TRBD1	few	TGTGCCAGCAGCCGGGGACAGACCTACGAGCAGTACTTC	CASSRGQTYEQYF
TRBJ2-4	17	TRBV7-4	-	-	TGTGCCAGCAGCCCCCCAAGGAGTGATCTAGCCAAAAACATTCAGTACTTC	CASSPPRSDLAKNIQYF
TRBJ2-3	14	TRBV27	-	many	TGTGCCAGCAGTTGGCAGGGGTTCACAGATACGCAGTATTTT	CASSWQGFTDTQYF
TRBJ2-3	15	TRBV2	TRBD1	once	TGTGCCAGCAGTGAAGTGGGACAGATCACAGATACGCAGTATTTT	CASSEVGQITDTQYF
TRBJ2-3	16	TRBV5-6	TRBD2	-	TGTGCCAGCAGCTTGGGACTAGCGGGCGGCCTAGATACGCAGTATTTT	CASSLGLAGGLDTQYF
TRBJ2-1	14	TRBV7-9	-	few	TGTGCCAGCACTATGGGGGGCGTTTACAATGAGCAGTTCTTC	CASTMGGVYNEQFF